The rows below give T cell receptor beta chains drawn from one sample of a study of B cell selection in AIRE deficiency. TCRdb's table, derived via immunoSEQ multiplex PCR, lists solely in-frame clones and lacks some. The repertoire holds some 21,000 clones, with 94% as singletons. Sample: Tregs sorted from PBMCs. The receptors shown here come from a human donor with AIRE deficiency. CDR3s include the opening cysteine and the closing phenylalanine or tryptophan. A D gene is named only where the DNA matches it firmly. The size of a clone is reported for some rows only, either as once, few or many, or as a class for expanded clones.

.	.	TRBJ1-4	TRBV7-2	TGTGCCAGCAGCTTACGTAAATTCCAGGGAGGGGAAAAACTGTTTTTT	CASSLRKFQGGEKLFF
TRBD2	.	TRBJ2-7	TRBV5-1	TGCGCCAGCACTTCCGGACTAGCGGATACCTACGAGCAGTACTTC	CASTSGLADTYEQYF
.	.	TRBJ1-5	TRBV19	TGTGCCAGTAGTATAACGGTGTTTCATAGCAATCAGCCCCAGCATTTT	CASSITVFHSNQPQHF
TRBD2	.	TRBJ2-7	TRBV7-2	TGTGCCAGCAGCTTATCCGGGACTAGCGGTTCCTACGAGCAGTACTTC	CASSLSGTSGSYEQYF
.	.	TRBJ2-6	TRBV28	TGTGCCAGCAGTCCGGGGGATTGGGCCAACGTCCTGACTTTC	CASSPGDWANVLTF
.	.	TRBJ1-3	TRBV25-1	TGTGCCAGCAGTTCAACACGGAACAGCTTTGCTGGAAACACCATATATTTT	CASSSTRNSFAGNTIYF
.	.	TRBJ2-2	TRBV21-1	TGTGCCAGCAGCAATGCGGCCGGACTAGCGGGAGGGCCGGGGACCGGGGAGCTGTTTTTT	CASSNAAGLAGGPGTGELFF
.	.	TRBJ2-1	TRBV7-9	TGTGCCAGCAGTAGACTGCGGGACTGGTATAACAATGAGCAGTTCTTC	CASSRLRDWYNNEQFF
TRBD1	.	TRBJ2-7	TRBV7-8	TGTGCCAGCAGCTCCCAGGGGGCGGGGGAGCAGTACTTC	CASSSQGAGEQYF
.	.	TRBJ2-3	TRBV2	TGTGCCAGCGGGGTTCTTACGCAGTATTTT	CASGVLTQYF
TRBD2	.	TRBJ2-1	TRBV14	TGTGCCAGCAGCCAAGGATGGGGGACAATAGCGGGAGTAGCCTACAATGAGCAGTTCTTC	CASSQGWGTIAGVAYNEQFF
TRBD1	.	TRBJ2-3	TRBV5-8	TGTGCCAGCCGAAGCGGACAGGGGCTGTCAGATACGCAGTATTTT	CASRSGQGLSDTQYF
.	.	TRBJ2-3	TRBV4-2	TGTGCCAGCAGCCATGAGGCGCTGAGCACAGATACGCAGTATTTT	CASSHEALSTDTQYF
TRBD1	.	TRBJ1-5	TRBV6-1	TGTGCCAGCGGACGGGACAGGGTTCAGCCCCAGCATTTT	CASGRDRVQPQHF
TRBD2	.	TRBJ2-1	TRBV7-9	TGTGCCAGCAGCTCGTACCAACTAGCGGGATTGGGGAGGGGCGAGCAGTTCTTC	CASSSYQLAGLGRGEQFF
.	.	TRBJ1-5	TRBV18	TGTGCCAGCTCACCAGGAAATCAGCCCCAGCATTTT	CASSPGNQPQHF
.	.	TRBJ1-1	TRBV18	TGTGCCAGCTCACCGGCGGCATTAGAGAACACTGAAGCTTTCTTT	CASSPAALENTEAFF
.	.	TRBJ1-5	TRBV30	TGTGCCTGGAGTGTACAGTCTGCCCGGCCCCAGCATTTT	CAWSVQSARPQHF
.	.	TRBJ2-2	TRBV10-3	TGTGCCATCAGCCCTGTTGGTAACACCGGGGAGCTGTTTTTT	CAISPVGNTGELFF
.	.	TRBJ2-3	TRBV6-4	TGTGCCAGCAGTGTCGGAGGGTTGAGGACAGATACGCAGTATTTT	CASSVGGLRTDTQYF
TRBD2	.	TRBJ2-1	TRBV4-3	TGCGCCAGCAGCCTCCAACGGGGGGAAAATGAGCAGTTCTTC	CASSLQRGENEQFF
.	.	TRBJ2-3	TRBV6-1	TGTGCCACATCGTGGGGGGCCTATACGCAGTATTTT	CATSWGAYTQYF
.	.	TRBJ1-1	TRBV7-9	TGTGCCAGCAGCTTAGGGGACTTGAACACTGAAGCTTTCTTT	CASSLGDLNTEAFF
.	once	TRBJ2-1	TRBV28	TGTGCCAGCAGCATCGAGACTTTCCACGGCGGTGAGCAGTTCTTC	CASSIETFHGGEQFF
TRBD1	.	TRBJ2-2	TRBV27	TGTGCCAGCAGTCTTGACAGGGTCGGCGGGGAGCTGTTTTTT	CASSLDRVGGELFF
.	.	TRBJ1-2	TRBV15	TGTGCCACCAGCAGAGATCTGGGAAAGGGGAAAAGGTATGGCTACACCTTC	CATSRDLGKGKRYGYTF
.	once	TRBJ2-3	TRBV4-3	TGCGCCAGCAGCCAATCCCAAGACGGTTCCCTTGGGGATACGCAGTATTTT	CASSQSQDGSLGDTQYF
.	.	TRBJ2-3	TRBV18	TGTGCCAGCTCACCAGGCGCGGGCACTAGCACAGATACGCAGTATTTT	CASSPGAGTSTDTQYF
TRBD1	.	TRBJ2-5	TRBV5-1	TGCGCCAGCAGCTTGATCCGGGACAGGGGAGAGACCCAGTACTTC	CASSLIRDRGETQYF
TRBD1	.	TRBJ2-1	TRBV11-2	TGTGCCAGCAGCTTAGATTCCGCAGGGGGCTTTGAGCAGTTCTTC	CASSLDSAGGFEQFF
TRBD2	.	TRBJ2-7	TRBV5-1	TGCGCCAGCAGCACCACAACTAGCGGGTACGACGAGCAGTACTTC	CASSTTTSGYDEQYF
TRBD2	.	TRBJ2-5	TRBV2	TGTGCCAGCAGTGCGGTTGGACTAGCGGGAGAGACCCAGTACTTC	CASSAVGLAGETQYF
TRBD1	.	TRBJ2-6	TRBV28	TGTGCCAGCAGTAACTTCGGCAGGGGGATAGACGTTAGTGGGTCTGGGGCCAACGTCCTGACTTTC	CASSNFGRGIDVSGSGANVLTF
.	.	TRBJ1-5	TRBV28	TGTGCCAGCAGTTTCATTTGGGGGAGAAGTAATCAGCCCCAGCATTTT	CASSFIWGRSNQPQHF
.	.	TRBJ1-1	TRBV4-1	TGCGCCAGCAGCCAAGGGGTAATGAACACTGAAGCTTTCTTT	CASSQGVMNTEAFF
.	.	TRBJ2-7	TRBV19	TGTGCCAGTAGTATAGCGGGCGGACTGGGTACCTACGAGCAGTACTTC	CASSIAGGLGTYEQYF
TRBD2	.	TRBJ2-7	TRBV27	TGTGCCAGCAAATCGAACGGGGGGGGCTACCACGAGCAGTACTTC	CASKSNGGGYHEQYF
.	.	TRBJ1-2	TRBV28	TGTGCCAGCAGTCTCGGCGGAGCGCCTTATGGCTACACCTTC	CASSLGGAPYGYTF
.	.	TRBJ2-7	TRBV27	TGTGCCAGCAGTTTATCCGGCACGGTGCGTAGTGAGCAGTACTTC	CASSLSGTVRSEQYF
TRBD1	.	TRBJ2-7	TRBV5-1	TGCGCCAGCAGCTCACGACAGGGGGCATCCTACGAGCAGTACTTC	CASSSRQGASYEQYF
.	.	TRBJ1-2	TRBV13	TGTGCCAGCAGCTTAGTATTTGCAGGGCTTAGGGATGGCTACACCTTC	CASSLVFAGLRDGYTF
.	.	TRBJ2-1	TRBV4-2	TGTGCCAGCAGCCAGGAACCTACTAGCTTCTACAATGAGCAGTTCTTC	CASSQEPTSFYNEQFF
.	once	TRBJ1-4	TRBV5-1	TGCGCCAGCAGCTTGCAGGGTGAAAAACTGTTTTTT	CASSLQGEKLFF
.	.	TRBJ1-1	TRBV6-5	TGTGCCAGCACCCAGGGTGGGGGCATGAACACTGAAGCTTTCTTT	CASTQGGGMNTEAFF
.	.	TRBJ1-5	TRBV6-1	TGTGCCAGCAGGCTCGTAAATCAGCCCCAGCATTTT	CASRLVNQPQHF
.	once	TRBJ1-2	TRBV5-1	TGCGCCAGCAGCTTGGGGTGGGGCTATGGCTACACCTTC	CASSLGWGYGYTF
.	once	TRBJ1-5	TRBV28	TGTGCCAGCAGTCCAACAGGGAGAGTCCAGCCCCAGCATTTT	CASSPTGRVQPQHF
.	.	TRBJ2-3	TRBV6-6	TGTGCCAGCAGTTACCTTGCGGGACTTAGCACAGATACGCAGTATTTT	CASSYLAGLSTDTQYF
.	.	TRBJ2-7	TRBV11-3	TGTGCCAGCAGCTTAGTCAGGGTTGCCGAGCAGTACTTC	CASSLVRVAEQYF
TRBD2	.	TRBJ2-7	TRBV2	TGTGCCAGCAGGTTAGCGGGAGTTAACGAGCAGTACTTC	CASRLAGVNEQYF
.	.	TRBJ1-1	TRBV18	TGTGCCAGCTCACCACTTGACACTGAAGCTTTCTTT	CASSPLDTEAFF
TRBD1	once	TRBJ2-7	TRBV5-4	TGTGCCAGCAGTTTTGGGCAGGGGGCTTTCAAGGGGGAGCAGTACTTC	CASSFGQGAFKGEQYF
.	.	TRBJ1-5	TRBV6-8	TGTGCCAGCAATAGGGGCCGAGGTTGTAATCAGCCCCAGCATTTT	CASNRGRGCNQPQHF
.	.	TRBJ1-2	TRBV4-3	TGCGCCAGCAGCCAAGATCTAGGGATAATGGGTGGCTACACCTTC	CASSQDLGIMGGYTF
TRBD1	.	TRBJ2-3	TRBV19	TGTGCCAGCCGGGACAGGGGGGGGTTGAGCACAGATACGCAGTATTTT	CASRDRGGLSTDTQYF
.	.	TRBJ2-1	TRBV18	TGTGCCAGCTCCCCCCCGTTGGCGAGCTCCTACAATGAGCAGTTCTTC	CASSPPLASSYNEQFF
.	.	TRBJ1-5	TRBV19	TGTGCCAGTAGTATAGGTGTTTCGGGGACTAGCAATCAGCCCCAGCATTTT	CASSIGVSGTSNQPQHF
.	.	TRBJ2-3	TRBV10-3	TGTGCCATCAGGGAAACAGATACGCAGTATTTT	CAIRETDTQYF
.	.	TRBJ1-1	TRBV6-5	TGTGCCAGCAGTTACGGGCCGCGGACTGAAGCTTTCTTT	CASSYGPRTEAFF